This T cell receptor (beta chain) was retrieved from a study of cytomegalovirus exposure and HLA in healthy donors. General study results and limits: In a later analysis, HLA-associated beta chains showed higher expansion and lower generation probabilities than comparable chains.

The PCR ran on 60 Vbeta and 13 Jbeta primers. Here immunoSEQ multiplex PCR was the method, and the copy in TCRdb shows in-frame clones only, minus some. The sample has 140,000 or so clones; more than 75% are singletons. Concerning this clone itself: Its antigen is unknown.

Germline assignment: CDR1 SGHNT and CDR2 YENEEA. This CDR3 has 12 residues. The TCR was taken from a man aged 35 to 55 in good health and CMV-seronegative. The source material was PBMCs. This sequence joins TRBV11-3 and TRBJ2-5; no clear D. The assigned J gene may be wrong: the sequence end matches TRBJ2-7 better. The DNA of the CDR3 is TGTGCCAGCAGCTTACTTGGAGACGAGCAGTACTTC. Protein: CASSLLGDEQYF.